Listed here are 9 T cell receptor beta chains from one sample, sequenced in a study of identical twins. TCRdb processed the 5' RACE reads anew with MiXCR; each CDR3 protein has one entry. This table has under 450,000 distinct CDR3 sequences, 15% to 20% appearing once. Sequences were obtained from naive T cells sorted from blood. The receptors derive from a man aged 45-60 years in good health.

This clonotype has just a few counts. This chain's CDR3 is CASSLVAGDYEQYF. The CDR3 DNA follows: TGCGCCAGCAGCTTGGTGGCGGGGGACTACGAGCAGTACTTC. The chain recombines TRBV5-1 with TRBJ2-7; 7 bases match TRBD2. The CDR3 is 14 residues long. Per the germline V gene, CDR1 is SGHRS and CDR2 is YFSETQ. Trimming cost V 0 bases and J 3 bases; bases outside gene matches: 3. Supplemented by reference TRBV5-1 and TRBJ2-7, the full variable domain reads KAGVTQTPRYLIKTRGQQVTLSCSPISGHRSVSWYQQTPGQGLQFLFEYFSETQRNKGNFPGRFSGRQFSNSRSEMNVSTLELGDSALYLCASSLVAGDYEQYFGPGTRLTVT.

J is TRBJ1-1 and V is TRBV30, with unresolved D. The germline V and J ends were trimmed by 1 base and 1 base, with 10 bases remaining between them. Germline CDR1 reads GTSNPN; CDR2 reads SVGIG (reference sequence). The CDR3 consists of 14 residues. The CDR3 loop reads CAWSGRLRNTEAFF. CDR3 sequence (DNA): TGTGCCTGGAGTGGAAGGCTTCGGAACACTGAAGCTTTCTTT.

This clonotype appeared a few times. The rearrangement links TRBV11-2 to TRBJ2-7; TRBD1 might be the D (6 bases). Trimming took 2 bases from V and 2 from J, leaving 22 bases between them. The CDR3 length is 18 residues. CDR1 SGHAT and CDR2 FQNNGV come from the germline V gene. The CDR3 sequence: CASSLRGIGVGPTYEQYF. CDR3 coding DNA: TGTGCCAGCAGCTTAAGGGGGATAGGTGTAGGGCCTACCTACGAGCAGTACTTC.

This rearrangement joins TRBV5-5 to TRBJ1-6, with TRBD1 matching over 10 bases. J lost 10 bases, V lost 3 bases, and 4 bases had no gene match. There are 14 residues in the CDR3. Germline V lookup: CDR1 SGHKS, CDR2 YYEKEE (reference sequence). This CDR3 reads CASSWDRGSSPLHF. CDR3 coding DNA: TGTGCCAGCAGCTGGGACAGGGGAAGCTCACCCCTCCACTTT.

The chain uses TRBV7-8 and TRBJ2-2; the D is unclear. The CDR3 extends over 14 amino acids. V lost 5 bases, J lost 3 bases, and 10 bases lay in between. Germline V lookup: CDR1 SGHVS, CDR2 FQNEAQ. The CDR3 is CASSDLAYTGELFF. CDR3 in DNA: TGTGCCAGCAGCGACCTGGCTTACACCGGGGAGCTGTTTTTT.

The gene calls are TRBV4-1 and TRBJ2-5; 8 bases agree with TRBD2. This CDR3 has 16 amino acids. J was trimmed by 1 base and V by 4 bases; bases with no gene match: 8. Germline-derived CDR1 and CDR2 are MGHRA and YSYEKL. The CDR3 here is CASSRRGGGSQETQYF. CDR3 bases: TGCGCCAGCAGCCGTCGTGGCGGGGGGTCCCAAGAGACCCAGTACTTC.

The chain has TRBV7-9 and TRBJ2-1; TRBD2 matches at 12 bases. Losses at the gene ends were 5 bases for V and 4 bases for J; bases not matched to a gene: 9. The CDR3 totals 17 residues. Looked up from germline, CDR1 is SEHNR and CDR2 is FQNEAQ (reference sequence). The CDR3 nucleotides are TGTGCCAGCAGCCCGACTAGCGGGAGAGGCGGGTACAATGAGCAGTTCTTC. It specifies CASSPTSGRGGYNEQFF.

This chain uses TRBV27 with TRBJ2-7; D is possibly TRBD2 (6 bases). This CDR3 is built from 13 residues. Between the trimmed V and J ends, which lost 5 bases and 10 bases, there was a span of 18 bases. The V gene's germline CDR1 is MNHEY and CDR2 SMNVEV (reference sequence). CDR3 residues: CASSTDEGTFQYF. As DNA, the CDR3 is TGTGCCAGCAGTACAGACGAGGGGACTTTCCAGTACTTC.

This clonotype was observed at least ten times. V gene TRBV7-9 combines with J gene TRBJ2-2; D unclear. This CDR3 spans 14 amino acids. Trimming left V 5 bases short and J 8 bases short, with 15 bases between. CDR1 SEHNR and CDR2 FQNEAQ come from the germline V gene (reference sequence). The CDR3 sequence is CASSRAQGQGELFF. As DNA, the CDR3 is TGTGCCAGCAGCAGGGCACAAGGCCAGGGGGAGCTGTTTTTT.